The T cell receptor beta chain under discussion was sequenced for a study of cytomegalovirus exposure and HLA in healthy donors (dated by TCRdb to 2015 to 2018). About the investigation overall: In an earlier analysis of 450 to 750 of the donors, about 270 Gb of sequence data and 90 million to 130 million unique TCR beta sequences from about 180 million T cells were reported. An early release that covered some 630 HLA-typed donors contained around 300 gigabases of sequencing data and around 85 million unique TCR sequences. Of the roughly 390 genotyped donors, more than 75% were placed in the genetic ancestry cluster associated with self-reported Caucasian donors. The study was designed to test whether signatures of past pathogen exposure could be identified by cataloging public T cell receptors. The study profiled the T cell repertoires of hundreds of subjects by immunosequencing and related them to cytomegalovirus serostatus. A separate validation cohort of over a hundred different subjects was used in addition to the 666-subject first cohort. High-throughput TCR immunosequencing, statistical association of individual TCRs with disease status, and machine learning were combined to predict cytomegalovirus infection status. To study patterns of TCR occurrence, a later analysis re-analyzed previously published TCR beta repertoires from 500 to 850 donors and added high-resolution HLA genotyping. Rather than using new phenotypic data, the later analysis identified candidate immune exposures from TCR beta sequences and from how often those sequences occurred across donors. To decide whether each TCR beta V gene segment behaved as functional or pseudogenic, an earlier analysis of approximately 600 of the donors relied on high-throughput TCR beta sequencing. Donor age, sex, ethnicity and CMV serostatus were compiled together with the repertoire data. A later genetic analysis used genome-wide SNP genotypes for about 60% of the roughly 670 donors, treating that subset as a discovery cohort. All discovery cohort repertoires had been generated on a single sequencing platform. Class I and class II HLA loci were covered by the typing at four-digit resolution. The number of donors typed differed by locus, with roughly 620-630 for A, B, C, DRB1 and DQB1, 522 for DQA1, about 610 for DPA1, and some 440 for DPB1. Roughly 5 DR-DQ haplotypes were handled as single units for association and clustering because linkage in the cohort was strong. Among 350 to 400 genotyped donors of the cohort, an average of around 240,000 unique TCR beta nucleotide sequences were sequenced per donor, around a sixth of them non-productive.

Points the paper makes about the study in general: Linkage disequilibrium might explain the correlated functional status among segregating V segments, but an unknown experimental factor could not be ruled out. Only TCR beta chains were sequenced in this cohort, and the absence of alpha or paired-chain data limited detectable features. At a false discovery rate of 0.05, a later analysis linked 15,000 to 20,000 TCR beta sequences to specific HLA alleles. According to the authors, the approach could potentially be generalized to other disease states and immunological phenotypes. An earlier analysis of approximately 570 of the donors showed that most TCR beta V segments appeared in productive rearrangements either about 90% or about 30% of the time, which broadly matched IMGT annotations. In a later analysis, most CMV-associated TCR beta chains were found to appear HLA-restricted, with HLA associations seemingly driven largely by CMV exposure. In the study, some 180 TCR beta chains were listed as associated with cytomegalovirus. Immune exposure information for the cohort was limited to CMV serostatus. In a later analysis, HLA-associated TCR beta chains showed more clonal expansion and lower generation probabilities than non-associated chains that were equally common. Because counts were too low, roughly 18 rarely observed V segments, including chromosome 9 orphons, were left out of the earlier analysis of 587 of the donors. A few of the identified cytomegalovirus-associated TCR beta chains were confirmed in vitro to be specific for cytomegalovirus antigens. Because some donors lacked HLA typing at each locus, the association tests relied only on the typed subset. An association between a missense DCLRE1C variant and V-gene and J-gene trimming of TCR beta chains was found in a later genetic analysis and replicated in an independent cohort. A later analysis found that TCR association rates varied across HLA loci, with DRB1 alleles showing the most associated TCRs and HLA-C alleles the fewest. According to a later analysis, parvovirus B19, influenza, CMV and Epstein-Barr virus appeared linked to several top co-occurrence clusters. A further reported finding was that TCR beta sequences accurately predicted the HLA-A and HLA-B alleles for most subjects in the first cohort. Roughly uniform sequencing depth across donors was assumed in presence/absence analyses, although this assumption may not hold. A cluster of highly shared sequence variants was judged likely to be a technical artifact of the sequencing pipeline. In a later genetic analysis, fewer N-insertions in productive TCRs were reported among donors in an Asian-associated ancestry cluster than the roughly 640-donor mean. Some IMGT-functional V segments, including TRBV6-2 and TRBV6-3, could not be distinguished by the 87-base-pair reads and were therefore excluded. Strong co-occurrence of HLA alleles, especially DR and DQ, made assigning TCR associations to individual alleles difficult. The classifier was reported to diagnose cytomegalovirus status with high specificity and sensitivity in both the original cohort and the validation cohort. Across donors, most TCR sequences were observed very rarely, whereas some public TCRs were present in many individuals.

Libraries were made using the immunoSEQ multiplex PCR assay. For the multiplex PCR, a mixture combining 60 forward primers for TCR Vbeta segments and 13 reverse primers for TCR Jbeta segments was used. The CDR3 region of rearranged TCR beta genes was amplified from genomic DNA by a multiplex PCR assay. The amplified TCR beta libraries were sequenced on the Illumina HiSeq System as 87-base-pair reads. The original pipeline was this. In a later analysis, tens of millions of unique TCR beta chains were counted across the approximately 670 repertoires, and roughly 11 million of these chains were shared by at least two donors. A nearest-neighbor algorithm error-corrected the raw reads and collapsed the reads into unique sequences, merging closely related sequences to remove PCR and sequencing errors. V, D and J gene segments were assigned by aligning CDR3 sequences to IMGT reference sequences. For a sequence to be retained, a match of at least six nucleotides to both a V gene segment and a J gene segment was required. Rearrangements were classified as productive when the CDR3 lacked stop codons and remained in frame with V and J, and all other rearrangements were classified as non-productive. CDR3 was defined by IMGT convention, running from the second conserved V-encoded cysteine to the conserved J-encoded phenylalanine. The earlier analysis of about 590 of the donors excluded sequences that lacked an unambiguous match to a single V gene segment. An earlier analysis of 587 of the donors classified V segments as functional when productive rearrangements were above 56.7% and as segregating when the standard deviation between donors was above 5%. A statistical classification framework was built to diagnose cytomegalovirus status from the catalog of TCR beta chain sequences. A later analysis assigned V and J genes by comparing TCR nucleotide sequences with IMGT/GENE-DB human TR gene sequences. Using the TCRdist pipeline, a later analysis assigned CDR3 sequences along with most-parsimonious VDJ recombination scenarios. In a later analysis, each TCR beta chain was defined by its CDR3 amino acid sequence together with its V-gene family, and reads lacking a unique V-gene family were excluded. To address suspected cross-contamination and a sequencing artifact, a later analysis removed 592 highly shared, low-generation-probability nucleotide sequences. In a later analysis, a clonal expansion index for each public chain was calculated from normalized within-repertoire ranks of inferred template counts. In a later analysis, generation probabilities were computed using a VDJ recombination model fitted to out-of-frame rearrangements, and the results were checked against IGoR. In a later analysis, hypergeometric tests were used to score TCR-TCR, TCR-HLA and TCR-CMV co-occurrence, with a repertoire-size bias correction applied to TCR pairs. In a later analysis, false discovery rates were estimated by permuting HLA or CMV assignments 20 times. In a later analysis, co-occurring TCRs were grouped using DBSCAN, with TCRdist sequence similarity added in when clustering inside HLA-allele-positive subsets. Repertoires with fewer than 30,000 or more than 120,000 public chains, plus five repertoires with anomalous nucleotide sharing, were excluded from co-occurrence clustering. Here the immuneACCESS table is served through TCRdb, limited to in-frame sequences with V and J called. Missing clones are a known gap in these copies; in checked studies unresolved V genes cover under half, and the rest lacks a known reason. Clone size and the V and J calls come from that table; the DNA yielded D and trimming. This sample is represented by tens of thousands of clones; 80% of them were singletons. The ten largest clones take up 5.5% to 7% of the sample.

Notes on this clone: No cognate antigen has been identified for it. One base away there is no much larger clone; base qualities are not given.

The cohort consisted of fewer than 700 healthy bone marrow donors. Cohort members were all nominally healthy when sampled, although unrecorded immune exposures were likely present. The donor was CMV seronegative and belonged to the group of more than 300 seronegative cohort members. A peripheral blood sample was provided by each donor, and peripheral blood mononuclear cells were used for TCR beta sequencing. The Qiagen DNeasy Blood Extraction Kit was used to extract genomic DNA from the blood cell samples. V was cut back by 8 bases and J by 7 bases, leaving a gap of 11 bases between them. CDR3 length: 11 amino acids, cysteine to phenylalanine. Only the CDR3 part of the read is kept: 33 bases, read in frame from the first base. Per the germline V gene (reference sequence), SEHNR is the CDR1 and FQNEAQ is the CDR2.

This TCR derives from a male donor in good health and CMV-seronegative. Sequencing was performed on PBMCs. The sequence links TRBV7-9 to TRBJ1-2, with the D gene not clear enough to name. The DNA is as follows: TGTGCCAGCGAGGGATACATTGGCTACACCTTC. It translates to CASEGYIGYTF.